Detailed here is one T cell receptor (beta chain). The antigen this receptor binds is unknown. One base away there is no much larger clone; base qualities are not given. According to the germline V gene, CDR1 reads SNHLY and CDR2 reads FYNNEI. Spanning cysteine to phenylalanine, the CDR3 consists of 12 amino acids. Just the 36-base CDR3 DNA is kept, in frame starting at base 1. Cut back by 4 bases and 9 bases, the V and J ends lie 7 bases apart. The sample is drawn from a study of shared clonotypes between healthy human individuals (TCRdb year 2020). About the full investigation: The cohort comprised a couple of women and a few men aged 18 to 49 years. To increase sequencing depth and limit assay-specific biases, different laboratories used diverse techniques to prepare libraries and sequence TCR repertoires. To estimate repertoire size and how much clonotype sharing occurs between individuals, the study deeply sequenced the blood TCR repertoires of several healthy adults. For each donor, CD4 naive and CD4 memory were each given three plates, CD8 naive was given two plates, and CD8 memory was given one plate. Leukapheresis yielded between about 0.85 and 10 billion PBMCs per donor. The paper's findings and limits, for the study overall: Larger estimated clonotype richness was generally found for naive subsets than for memory subsets. Based on pairwise subsampling, the degree of clonotype sharing among donors was expected to be affected by sequencing depth. Sampling was limited to blood, and TCR repertoires in tissue likely differ from TCR repertoires in blood. Sharing across a handful of donors was observed for approximately 5% of naive CD4, over 3% of naive CD8, about 2.3% of memory CD4, and about 0.4% of memory CD8 clonotypes. The small number of donors limited the genetic and exposure-history diversity represented. Compared with non-shared clonotypes, clonotypes shared by all four sorted-subset donors had higher generation probabilities. Even with the large sequencing depth, rarefaction of the sorted-subset datasets indicated that sequencing was incomplete.

Using the deep immunoSEQ assay, TCR CDR3 regions were amplified from genomic DNA by multiplex PCR. Extracted genomic DNA from each cell subset was spread evenly across all wells of several immunoSEQ 96-well plates, with each plate serving as a replicate. For sorted subsets, approximately 210 ng genomic DNA, equal to some 30,000 T cell genomes, was loaded into each replicate PCR. The purified libraries were quantified using a Qubit 3.0 fluorometer, sized with a Bioanalyzer 2100, and then quantified again using the KAPA Library Quantification kit. Every immunoSEQ 96-well plate was sequenced on a dedicated single-read 150-cycle Illumina NextSeq 550 flow cell. The authors processed their data as follows. The immunoSEQ output contained only junctional sequences without quality scores, so filtering could not match that applied to full-length reads. To assign V/J genes and CDR3, sequences were annotated using PyIR, a Python wrapper for IgBLAST v1.9, with IMGT germline references. Reads were removed for weak V/J assignments (E-value above 1e-6), missing CDR3, stop codons, out-of-frame junctions, or ambiguous translated residues. V3J clonotypes were defined by identical inferred V gene, J gene, and CDR3 amino acid sequence. The percentage overlap between two repertoires was calculated by dividing the number of shared unique clonotypes by the size of the smaller repertoire. Repertoire richness was assessed with RTK rarefaction, the Chao1 estimator, and Recon v2.1 estimates of unobserved clonotypes. OLGA was used to compute generation probabilities for all TCRbeta clonotypes that the gDNA method yielded from a few donors. The immuneACCESS repertoire file appears here via TCRdb, limited to in-frame rearrangements. These files lack a portion of the clones; in checked studies, under half of the deficit traces to unresolved V genes, and the cause of the others is not known. V, J and clone size were drawn from that table, and D and trimming were deduced from the DNA. For this sample the table gives more than 150,000 clones, of which 80% to 95% were detected only once. The ten largest clones add up to more than 0.06% of the sample.

The donors were healthy, HIV-negative adults with no recently reported acute infections or vaccinations. Every donor was a Caucasian adult living in Nashville, Tennessee, USA. CD4+ T cells were enriched by magnetic negative selection, after which naive cells were positively selected on CD45RA and the negative fraction was taken as the memory subset. Blood was obtained by leukapheresis, after which PBMCs were separated by Ficoll-Histopaque density gradient centrifugation and cryopreserved in liquid nitrogen vapor phase. Analytical flow cytometry was used to check the purity and quantity of every magnetically sorted T cell population. Genomic DNA was isolated from every sorted fraction and measured by UV absorbance on a Nanodrop 2000c.

Sequencing was carried out using naive CD4+ T cells sorted from blood. The cell subset or site label corresponds to: CD45RA+ positively selected. This sequence was found in a woman under 40 in good health. The chain is made from TRBV2 and TRBJ1-6, with no confident D gene call. The CDR3 loop reads CASSVLGSPLHF. The DNA is as follows: TGTGCCAGCAGTGTTTTGGGTTCACCCCTCCACTTT.